The 27 T cell receptor beta chains listed next were all sequenced from one sample in a study of blood T cell repertoires in COVID-19. Here immunoSEQ multiplex PCR was the method, and the copy in TCRdb shows in-frame clones only, minus some. The sample lists 150,000 to 200,000 clones, 85% to 90% occurring once. The specimen sequenced was peripheral blood. The receptors here all came from a young man with active or convalescent COVID-19.

The chain is built from TRBV7-6 and TRBJ1-3; 8 nucleotides match TRBD1. Germline trimming cut 4 bases from V and 4 bases from J; bases unmatched to any gene: 9. Germline V gene sequence: CDR1 SGHVS, CDR2 FNYEAQ. The CDR3 runs to 16 residues. The DNA for the CDR3 is TGTGCCAGCAGCTCGCCGGGACAGGAGTACGGAAACACCATATATTTT. Residues: CASSSPGQEYGNTIYF.

V usage is TRBV7-7 and J usage is TRBJ2-7; TRBD1 agrees at 8 bases. Germline CDR1 SSHAT, CDR2 FNYEAQ (reference sequence). Trimming took 1 base from V and 7 from J; bases not matched to a gene: 9. The CDR3 length is 15 residues. The CDR3 nucleotides read TGTGCCAGCAGCTTAGGAGGACAGGGAACGCGAGAGCAGTACTTC. Protein sequence: CASSLGGQGTREQYF.

The V and J genes are TRBV13 and TRBJ1-6; D is unresolved. The germline gives CDR1 PRHDT, CDR2 FYEKMQ (reference sequence). The ends were cut back, 5 bases at V and 13 bases at J, with 12 bases in the middle. CDR3 length: 12 residues. Here the CDR3 DNA reads TGTGCCAGCAGCCTAAACTCGGGTCCCCTCCACTTT. Translating it yields CASSLNSGPLHF.

The J gene is TRBJ2-2, the V gene TRBV5-5; 8 bases fit TRBD1. V was pared by 1 base and J by 5 bases, with 7 bases of the junction left unmatched. Germline CDR1 is SGHKS and CDR2 is YYEKEE (reference sequence). The CDR3 totals 16 residues. The CDR3 DNA reads as TGTGCCAGCAGCTTGTTTGGGACAGGAGGTACCGGGGAGCTGTTTTTT. Translation gives CASSLFGTGGTGELFF.

The rearrangement uses TRBV24-1 and TRBJ2-3; the match to TRBD1 covers 8 bases. CDR1 KGHDR and CDR2 SFDVKD come from the germline V gene. J gave up 1 base and V 4 bases, and 6 bases lay outside the gene matches. The CDR3 totals 16 residues. This CDR3 is CATSDPGQGGTDTQYF. The CDR3 DNA reads TGTGCCACCAGTGACCCAGGACAGGGAGGCACAGATACGCAGTATTTT.

The chain has TRBV5-1 and TRBJ1-2, with no clear D. The germline gives CDR1 SGHRS, CDR2 YFSETQ. Trimming took 0 bases from V and 8 from J, leaving 14 bases between them. The CDR3 runs 14 residues. CDR3 residues: CASSLDVGSGGYTF. The CDR3 nucleotides are TGCGCCAGCAGCTTGGATGTCGGATCGGGGGGCTACACCTTC.

The rearrangement uses TRBV5-6 and TRBJ1-6; D is possibly TRBD1 (6 bases). The CDR3 has 15 residues. Per germline, CDR1 SGHDT and CDR2 YYEEEE. The V and J ends lost 2 bases and 9 bases respectively, with 15 bases between them. In DNA, the CDR3 is TGTGCCAGCAGCTTATACGGGGGGCTACTTTCACCCCTCCACTTT. It is translated as CASSLYGGLLSPLHF.

This chain links TRBV4-1 with TRBJ2-1, with D perhaps TRBD1 (6 bases). The CDR3 is 17 residues long. CDR1 and CDR2 (germline): MGHRA, YSYEKL. V was shortened by 1 base and J by 5 bases, with 18 bases between the two germline ends. The CDR3 is CASSQARGSLIDNEQFF. The DNA of the CDR3 is TGCGCCAGCAGCCAAGCTAGGGGGTCATTGATCGACAATGAGCAGTTCTTC.

V gene TRBV6-4 combines with J gene TRBJ2-3; weak D call: TRBD2 (6 bases). Looked up from germline, CDR1 is MRHNA and CDR2 is SNTAGT. The CDR3 length is 13 residues. Trimming cost V 6 bases and J 1 base, with 8 bases left between them. The CDR3 reads CASSGSGTDTQYF. In DNA, the CDR3 is TGTGCCAGCAGCGGGAGTGGCACAGATACGCAGTATTTT.

This clone was seen a handful of times. The V and J genes are TRBV5-6 and TRBJ1-2, with D possibly being TRBD1 (5 bases). V lost 6 bases, J lost 3 bases, and 15 bases lay in between. This CDR3 has 14 amino acids. The V gene's germline CDR1 is SGHDT and CDR2 YYEEEE. CDR3 bases: TGTGCCAGCACCACCCGGGGGGTGGACTATGGCTACACCTTC. Translation gives CASTTRGVDYGYTF.

This chain uses TRBV5-6 with TRBJ1-1; no definite D call. The CDR3 sequence is 16 residues long. Trimming took off 0 bases at V and 0 bases at J, with 12 bases between the two ends. The germline V gene has CDR1 SGHDT and CDR2 YYEEEE. CDR3 nucleotides: TGTGCCAGCAGCTTGGATTCGAGCGGGTTGAACACTGAAGCTTTCTTT. Residues: CASSLDSSGLNTEAFF.

CDR3 nucleotides: TGTGCCTGGAGTTCCGGGAAAACCCAGGGGGTCATCTCTGGAAACACCATATATTTT. It codes for CAWSSGKTQGVISGNTIYF. V gene TRBV30 combines with J gene TRBJ1-3; TRBD1 matches 7 bases. The CDR3 runs 19 residues. Germline lookup yields CDR1 GTSNPN and CDR2 SVGIG (reference sequence). V gave up 2 bases and J gave up 0 bases; unmatched junction bases: 16. Supplemented by reference TRBV30 and TRBJ1-3, the full variable domain reads SQTIHQWPATLVQPVGSPLSLECTVEGTSNPNLYWYRQAAGRGLQLLFYSVGIGQISSEVPQNLSASRPQDRQFILSSKKLLLSDSGFYLCAWSSGKTQGVISGNTIYFGEGSWLTVV.

V usage is TRBV28 and J usage is TRBJ2-3; TRBD1 aligns across 8 bases. Germline V gives CDR1 MDHEN, CDR2 SYDVKM. CDR3 length: 15 amino acids. The junction had 8 bases not matched to a gene; V was cut back by 6 bases and J by 3 bases. This chain's CDR3 is CASRRQGPKTDTQYF. In DNA form, the CDR3 reads TGTGCCAGCAGACGACAGGGGCCTAAGACAGATACGCAGTATTTT.

The chain couples TRBV6-2 or TRBV6-3 to TRBJ1-5; TRBD1 might be the D (6 bases). The CDR3 is made up of 15 amino acids. The germline V and J ends were trimmed by 0 bases and 3 bases, with 9 bases remaining between them. Germline lookup yields CDR1 MNHEY and CDR2 SVGEGT. The chain's CDR3 is CASSYSSGDNQPQHF. The CDR3 coding sequence is TGTGCCAGCAGTTACTCGTCAGGGGACAATCAGCCCCAGCATTTT.

V is TRBV4-2 and J is TRBJ1-2, with 8 bases aligning to TRBD1. Unmatched junction bases numbered 8, after V lost 3 bases and J lost 5 bases. Germline CDR1 is LGHNA and CDR2 is YNFKEQ. CDR3 length: 15 amino acids. CDR3 DNA: TGTGCCAGCAGCCACCCGGGACAGGTCATGTATGGCTACACCTTC. Translation gives CASSHPGQVMYGYTF.

This chain links TRBV27 with TRBJ1-5; D possibly corresponds to TRBD1 (5 bases). Germline V gene sequence: CDR1 MNHEY, CDR2 SMNVEV (reference sequence). Trimming left V 4 bases short and J 4 bases short, with 14 bases between. The CDR3 consists of 15 residues. CDR3 DNA sequence: TGTGCCAGCAGTTCCGGGGGGGGGTGGAATCAGCCCCAGCATTTT. Its translation is CASSSGGGWNQPQHF.

The chain combines TRBV6-5 with TRBJ1-2; D gene ambiguous. This CDR3 contains 16 residues. V was cut by 2 bases and J by 0 bases, with 13 bases left in between. Germline V lookup: CDR1 MNHEY, CDR2 SVGAGI. The CDR3 DNA reads as TGTGCCAGCAGTTACCTGCGCCAACTTACTAACTATGGCTACACCTTC. Translating it yields CASSYLRQLTNYGYTF.

The chain recombines TRBV12-5 with TRBJ2-6, with a tentative D call TRBD1 (5 bases). The germline gives CDR1 LGHNT, CDR2 FRNRAP. The CDR3 is 16 amino acids. The CDR3 region is CAPWGSPTSGANVLTF. As DNA, the CDR3 is TGTGCCCCATGGGGCAGCCCGACCTCTGGGGCCAACGTCCTGACTTTC.

This clone was detected once. The chain carries TRBV6-6 and TRBJ2-7, with 11 nucleotides matching TRBD2. The ends lost 8 bases at V and 7 bases at J; junction bases unmatched: 4. The CDR3 has 12 amino acids. Germline values: CDR1 MNHNY, CDR2 SVGAGI (reference sequence). This CDR3 reads CASGLAGGEQYF. The CDR3 nucleotides are TGTGCCAGCGGATTAGCGGGAGGGGAGCAGTACTTC.

This chain connects TRBV7-9 to TRBJ1-1; TRBD1 matches at 7 bases. Germline lookup yields CDR1 SEHNR and CDR2 FQNEAQ (reference sequence). V trimming: 5 bases; J trimming: 10 bases; junction bases outside the gene matches: 13. There are 14 residues in the CDR3. This CDR3 reads CASSAEAGGLSAFF. Written as DNA, the CDR3 is TGTGCCAGCAGCGCCGAGGCAGGGGGACTTTCAGCTTTCTTT. Supplemented by reference TRBV7-9 and TRBJ1-1, the full variable domain reads DTGVSQNPRHKITKRGQNVTFRCDPISEHNRLYWYRQTLGQGPEFLTYFQNEAQLEKSRLLSDRFSAERPKGSFSTLEIQRTEQGDSAMYLCASSAEAGGLSAFFGQGTRLTVV.

In regard to this clone: The sample contains more than one DNA sequence encoding this CDR3. CDR3 coding DNA: TGTGCCACCAGTGATCCAAGGGGGCCTGGAAACACCATATATTTT. This translates into CATSDPRGPGNTIYF. The rearrangement links TRBV24-1 to TRBJ1-3; TRBD1 aligns across 7 bases. The CDR3 loop spans 15 amino acids. Germline V CDR1 and CDR2: KGHDR, SFDVKD. The J segment lost 2 bases and the V segment lost 3 bases, leaving 3 bases of the junction unmatched.

The CDR3 spells CASSGLGNGGEQYF. CDR3 coding DNA: TGTGCCAGCAGCGGTCTAGGGAACGGAGGCGAGCAGTACTTC. This chain joins TRBV9 and TRBJ2-7; weak D call: TRBD2 (5 bases). This CDR3 is built from 14 residues. Trimming pared 3 bases from V and 6 bases from J, leaving 16 bases between. Germline V gene lookup returns CDR1 SGDLS and CDR2 YYNGEE.

On this clone itself: The same CDR3 arises from other DNA sequences in this sample as well. The chain combines TRBV5-1 with TRBJ1-3; possibly TRBD1 for D (5 bases). The CDR3 extends over 13 amino acids. V lost 5 bases to trimming and J lost 0 bases, with 6 bases between them. Germline CDR1 SGHRS, CDR2 YFSETQ. The CDR3 reads CASSTGSGNTIYF. CDR3 DNA: TGCGCCAGCAGTACAGGCTCTGGAAACACCATATATTTT.

The chain couples TRBV7-8 to TRBJ2-3; 9 bases are shared with TRBD1. The germline V gene encodes CDR1 SGHVS and CDR2 FQNEAQ. The CDR3 is 15 amino acids. V was clipped by 5 bases and J by 6 bases; unmatched bases: 9. CDR3 sequence reads: CASSPGQGLGDTQYF. The CDR3 DNA sequence: TGTGCCAGCAGCCCGGGACAGGGCTTAGGGGATACGCAGTATTTT.

This chain connects TRBV9 to TRBJ2-7; 9 nucleotides agree with TRBD2. Unmatched junction bases numbered 7, after V lost 3 bases and J lost 3 bases. Germline assignment: CDR1 SGDLS and CDR2 YYNGEE. The CDR3 is 15 amino acids. The CDR3 sequence: CASSEGAGGRYEQYF. The CDR3 nucleotides are TGTGCCAGCAGCGAAGGAGCGGGAGGCCGCTACGAGCAGTACTTC.

This chain joins TRBV9 and TRBJ2-4; 13 nucleotides agree with TRBD2. CDR3 length equals 19 residues. CDR1 is SGDLS, CDR2 YYNGEE, per germline. V trimming: 3 bases; J trimming: 1 base; junction bases outside the gene matches: 10. The CDR3 sequence: CASSAEGLAGNTAKNIQYF. For the CDR3, the DNA is TGTGCCAGCAGCGCGGAGGGACTAGCGGGAAATACGGCCAAAAACATTCAGTACTTC. Together with reference TRBV9 and TRBJ2-4, the CDR3 gives the full variable domain: DSGVTQTPKHLITATGQRVTLRCSPRSGDLSVYWYQQSLDQGLQFLIQYYNGEERAKGNILERFSAQQFPDLHSELNLSSLELGDSALYFCASSAEGLAGNTAKNIQYFGAGTRLSVL.

DNA of the CDR3: TGTGCTTACACCGGGGAATCACCCCTCCACTTT. Translation gives CAYTGESPLHF. The rearrangement joins TRBV3-1 (or the pseudogene TRBV3-2) to TRBJ1-6; no clear D gene. From germline, CDR1 is LGHDT and CDR2 YNNKEL (reference sequence). The CDR3 length is 11 residues.